This T cell receptor (beta chain) was sequenced in a study of blood T cell repertoires in COVID-19. Study as a whole: Spain, Italy and the United States supplied samples that represented acute and convalescent COVID-19. From T cells, B-cell-depleted T cells, or PBMCs came the material, which was cDNA or gDNA.

Trimming removed 0 bases from V and 9 bases from J; junction bases left unmatched: 9. The CDR3 length is 16 residues. Germline V CDR1 and CDR2: SGHRS, YFSETQ. As originally analysed: Counts of nucleated cells, estimated from reference gene primer amplification, were obtained. Some clones are missing from TCRdb's copy, which holds only in-frame ones; the method was immunoSEQ multiplex PCR. The V and J calls and clone size come from that table; D and trimming were worked out from the DNA. Of approximately 76,000 clones listed, around 86% are singletons. This clonotype was sampled from a woman aged 60 to 75 with acute or convalescent COVID-19. The rearrangement uses TRBV5-1 and TRBJ2-1; 10 bases map to TRBD1. The sequencing sample was made of peripheral blood. As DNA, the CDR3 is TGCGCCAGCAGCTTGGAAGTGGGGACAGGGGAGCGTGAGCAGTTCTTC. Translation: CASSLEVGTGEREQFF.